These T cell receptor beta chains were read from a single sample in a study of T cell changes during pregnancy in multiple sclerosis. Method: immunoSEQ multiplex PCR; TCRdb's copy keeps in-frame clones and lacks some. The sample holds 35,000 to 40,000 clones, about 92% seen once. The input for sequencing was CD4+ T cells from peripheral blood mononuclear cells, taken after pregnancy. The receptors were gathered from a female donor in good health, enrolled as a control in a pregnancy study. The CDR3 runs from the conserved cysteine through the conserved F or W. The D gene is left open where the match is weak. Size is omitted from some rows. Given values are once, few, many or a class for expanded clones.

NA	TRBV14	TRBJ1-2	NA	TGTGCCAGCAGCCAACTTGAGGGTTATGGCTACACCTTC	CASSQLEGYGYTF
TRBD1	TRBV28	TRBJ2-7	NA	TGTGCCAGCACCCTGGACAGGGTGCGGCTCGAGCAGTACTTC	CASTLDRVRLEQYF
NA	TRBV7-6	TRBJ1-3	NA	TGTGCCAGCAGCTTAAATGGCGCAGGGACTGGAAACACCATATATTTT	CASSLNGAGTGNTIYF
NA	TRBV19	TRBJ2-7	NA	TGTGCCAGTAGTATAGACTGGAAGTCAGGAGAGCAGTACTTC	CASSIDWKSGEQYF
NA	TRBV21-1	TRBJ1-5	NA	TGTGCCGCCGACCGGGACAGGGAGGATCAGCCCCAGCATTTT	CAADRDREDQPQHF
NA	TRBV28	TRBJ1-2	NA	TGTGCCAGCGGTATTGTACAGCACTATGGCTACACCTTC	CASGIVQHYGYTF
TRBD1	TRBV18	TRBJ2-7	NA	TGTGCCAGCCATCGGACAGGTTCCTACGAGCAGTACTTC	CASHRTGSYEQYF
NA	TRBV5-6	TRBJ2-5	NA	TGTGCCAGCAGCCCCTTCTTGGGCCGGGTGGAGGGGACCCAGTACTTC	CASSPFLGRVEGTQYF
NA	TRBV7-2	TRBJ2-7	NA	TGTGCCAGCACGCCAAGTGGGACTTCCTACGAGCAGTACTTC	CASTPSGTSYEQYF
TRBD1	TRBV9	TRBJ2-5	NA	TGTGCCAGCAGCATCTGGACAGGGACCGTACAAGAGACCCAGTACTTC	CASSIWTGTVQETQYF
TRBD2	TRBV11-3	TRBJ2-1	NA	TGTGCCAGCAGCTCTAGACTAGCGGGAGGGCCTGGTGAGCAGTTCTTC	CASSSRLAGGPGEQFF
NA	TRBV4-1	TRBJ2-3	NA	TGCGCCAGCAGCCAAGGCGGAGTAACAGATACGCAGTATTTT	CASSQGGVTDTQYF
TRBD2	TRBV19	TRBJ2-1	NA	TGTGCCAGTAGTCCTCCAACCCCTAGCGGGCTTTACAATGAGCAGTTCTTC	CASSPPTPSGLYNEQFF
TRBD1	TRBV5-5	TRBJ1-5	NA	TGTGCCAGCAGCCTTAAGACAGGGGGCAATCAGCCCCAGCATTTT	CASSLKTGGNQPQHF
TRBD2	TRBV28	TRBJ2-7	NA	TGTGCCAGCAGTTTACAGGGAGGGACCTACGAGCAGTACTTC	CASSLQGGTYEQYF
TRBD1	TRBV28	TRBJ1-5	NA	TGTGCCAGCAGTCTCGGGACAGGAGTTAGCAATCAGCCCCAGCATTTT	CASSLGTGVSNQPQHF
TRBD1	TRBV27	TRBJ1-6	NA	TGTGCCAGCAGTTTATCGGTCCCCCCGGGACAGGTCGCCCACCTCCACTTT	CASSLSVPPGQVAHLHF
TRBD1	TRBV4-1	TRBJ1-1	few	TGCGCCAGCAGCCCATGGACAGGGGGAAACACTGAAGCTTTCTTT	CASSPWTGGNTEAFF
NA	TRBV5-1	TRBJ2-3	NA	TGCGCCAGCAGCCTCTATGTGACAGATACGCAGTATTTT	CASSLYVTDTQYF
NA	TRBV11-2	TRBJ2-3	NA	TGTGCCAGCAGCTTAGATAGAGATACGCAGTATTTT	CASSLDRDTQYF
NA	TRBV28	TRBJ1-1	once	TGTGCCAGCAGGGGCTTTATGAACACTGAAGCTTTCTTT	CASRGFMNTEAFF
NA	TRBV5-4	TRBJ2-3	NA	TGTGCCAGCAGCTTGGGCACTCAATCTAGCACAGATACGCAGTATTTT	CASSLGTQSSTDTQYF
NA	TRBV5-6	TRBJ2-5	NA	TGTGCCAGCAGCTTGTATACAGCCCAAGAGACCCAGTACTTC	CASSLYTAQETQYF
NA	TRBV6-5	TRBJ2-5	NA	TGTGCCAGCAGTTACGGTGGGGGGGCGGGGGAGACCCAGTACTTC	CASSYGGGAGETQYF